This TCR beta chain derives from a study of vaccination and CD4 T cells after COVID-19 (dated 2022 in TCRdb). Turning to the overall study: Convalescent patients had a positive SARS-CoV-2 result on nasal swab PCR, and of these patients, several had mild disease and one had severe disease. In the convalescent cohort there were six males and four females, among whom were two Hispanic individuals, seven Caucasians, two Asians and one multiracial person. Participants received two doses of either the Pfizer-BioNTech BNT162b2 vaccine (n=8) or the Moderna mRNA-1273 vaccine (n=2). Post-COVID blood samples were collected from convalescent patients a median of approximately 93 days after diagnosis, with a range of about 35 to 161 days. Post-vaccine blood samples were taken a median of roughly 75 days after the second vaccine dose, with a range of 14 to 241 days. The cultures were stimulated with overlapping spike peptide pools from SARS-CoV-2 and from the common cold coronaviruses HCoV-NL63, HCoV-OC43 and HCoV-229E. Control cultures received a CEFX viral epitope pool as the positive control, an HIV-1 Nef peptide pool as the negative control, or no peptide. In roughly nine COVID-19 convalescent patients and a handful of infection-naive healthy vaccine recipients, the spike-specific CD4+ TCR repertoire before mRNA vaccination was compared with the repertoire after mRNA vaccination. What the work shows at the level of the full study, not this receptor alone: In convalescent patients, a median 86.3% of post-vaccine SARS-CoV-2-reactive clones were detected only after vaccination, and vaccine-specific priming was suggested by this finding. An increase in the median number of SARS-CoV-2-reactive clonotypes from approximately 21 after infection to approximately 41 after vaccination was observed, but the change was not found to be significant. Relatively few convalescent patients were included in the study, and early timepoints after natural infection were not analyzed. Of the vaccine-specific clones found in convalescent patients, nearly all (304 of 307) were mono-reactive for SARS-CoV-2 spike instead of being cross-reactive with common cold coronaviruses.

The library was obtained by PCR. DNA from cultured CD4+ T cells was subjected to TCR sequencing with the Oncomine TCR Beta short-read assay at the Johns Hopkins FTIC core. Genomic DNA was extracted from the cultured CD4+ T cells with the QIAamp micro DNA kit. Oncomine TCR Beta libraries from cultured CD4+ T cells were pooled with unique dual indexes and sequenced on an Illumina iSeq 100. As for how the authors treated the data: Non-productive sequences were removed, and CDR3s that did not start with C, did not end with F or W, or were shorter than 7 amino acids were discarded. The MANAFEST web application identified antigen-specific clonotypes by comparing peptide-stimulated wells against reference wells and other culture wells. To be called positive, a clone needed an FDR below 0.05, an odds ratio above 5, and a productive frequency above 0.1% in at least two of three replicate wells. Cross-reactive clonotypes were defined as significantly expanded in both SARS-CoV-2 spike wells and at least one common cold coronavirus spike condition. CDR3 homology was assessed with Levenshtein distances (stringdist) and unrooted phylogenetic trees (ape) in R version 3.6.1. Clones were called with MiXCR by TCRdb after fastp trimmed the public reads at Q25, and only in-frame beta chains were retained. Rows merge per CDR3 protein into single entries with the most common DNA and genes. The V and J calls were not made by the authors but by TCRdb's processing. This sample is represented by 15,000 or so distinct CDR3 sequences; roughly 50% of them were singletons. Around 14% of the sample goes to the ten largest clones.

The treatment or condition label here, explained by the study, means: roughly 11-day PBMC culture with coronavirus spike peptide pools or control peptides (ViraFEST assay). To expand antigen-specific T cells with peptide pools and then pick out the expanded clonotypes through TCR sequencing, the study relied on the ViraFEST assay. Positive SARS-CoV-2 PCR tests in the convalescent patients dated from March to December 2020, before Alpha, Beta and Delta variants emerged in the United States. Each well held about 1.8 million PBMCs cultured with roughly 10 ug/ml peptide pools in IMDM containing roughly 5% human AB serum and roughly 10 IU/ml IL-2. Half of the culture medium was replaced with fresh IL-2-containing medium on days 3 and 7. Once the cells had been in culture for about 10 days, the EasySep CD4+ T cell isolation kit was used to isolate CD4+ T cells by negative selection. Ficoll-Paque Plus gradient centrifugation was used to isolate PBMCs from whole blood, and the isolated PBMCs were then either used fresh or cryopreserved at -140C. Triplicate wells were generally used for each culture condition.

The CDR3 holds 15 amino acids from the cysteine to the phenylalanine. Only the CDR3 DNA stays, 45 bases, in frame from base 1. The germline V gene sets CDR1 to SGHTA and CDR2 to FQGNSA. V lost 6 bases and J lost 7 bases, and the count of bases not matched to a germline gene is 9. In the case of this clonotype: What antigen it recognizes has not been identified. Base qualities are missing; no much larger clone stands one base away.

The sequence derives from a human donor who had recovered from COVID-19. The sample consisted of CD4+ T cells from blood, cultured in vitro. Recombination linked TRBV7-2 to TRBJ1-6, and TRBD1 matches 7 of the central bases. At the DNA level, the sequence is TGTGCCAGCAGTTTCAGGGGGTTAGGGAATTCACCCCTCCACTTT. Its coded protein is CASSFRGLGNSPLHF.